The 22 T cell receptor beta chains given below trace back to one sample, sequenced in a study of blood T cell repertoires in COVID-19. The repertoire was sequenced with immunoSEQ multiplex PCR; TCRdb's copy has only in-frame clones and lacks some. The repertoire holds under 250,000 clones, approximately 88% seen once, with roughly 6.5% in the top ten. Material for sequencing was peripheral blood. These receptors originate from a man between 60 and 75 years old who had recovered from COVID-19.

The chain combines TRBV27 with TRBJ2-1, with D possibly being TRBD1 (6 bases). In germline, CDR1 is MNHEY, CDR2 SMNVEV (reference sequence). V was clipped by 5 bases and J by 2 bases, with 13 bases between them. This CDR3 is 15 amino acids long. The CDR3 nucleotides are TGTGCCAGCAGTGAGGGGGTGGTAACCTACAATGAGCAGTTCTTC. Translation: CASSEGVVTYNEQFF.

The gene calls are TRBV19 and TRBJ1-2; D unresolved. V dropped 1 base and J dropped 2 bases, with 11 bases sitting between them. The germline gives CDR1 LNHDA, CDR2 SQIVND (reference sequence). The CDR3 has 15 residues. For the CDR3, the DNA is TGTGCCAGTAGTATAGTATGGGAGGGCAACTATGGCTACACCTTC. Encoded protein: CASSIVWEGNYGYTF.

This sequence joins TRBV30 and TRBJ2-1; 7 bases fit TRBD2. Trimming took 1 base from V and 1 from J; bases not matched to a gene: 10. The length of the CDR3 is 17 residues. Germline CDR1 reads GTSNPN; CDR2 reads SVGIG (reference sequence). The CDR3 DNA follows: TGTGCCTGGAGTGGCCGCGGACTAGAGGTTTCCTACAATGAGCAGTTCTTC. Its protein is CAWSGRGLEVSYNEQFF.

This sequence joins TRBV2 and TRBJ2-5; D ambiguous. This CDR3 has 10 amino acids. The germline V gene has CDR1 SNHLY and CDR2 FYNNEI. Trimming removed 9 bases from V and 2 bases from J, with 4 bases in between. CDR3 sequence (DNA): TGTGCCAGTAGACAAGAGACCCAGTACTTC. It specifies CASRQETQYF.

V usage is TRBV6-1 and J usage is TRBJ2-1, with D perhaps TRBD2 (5 bases). V was cut by 3 bases and J by 0 bases, with 9 bases left in between. This CDR3 is built from 15 residues. CDR1 is MNHNS, CDR2 SASEGT, per germline. CDR3 nucleotide sequence: TGTGCCAGCAGTGACAGCGGCCGCTCCTACAATGAGCAGTTCTTC. It encodes CASSDSGRSYNEQFF.

This clone was seen only once. The chain links TRBV29-1 to TRBJ1-2; D may be TRBD1 (5 bases). This CDR3 has 13 residues. Between the trimmed V and J ends, which lost 6 bases and 2 bases, there was a span of 13 bases. Per the germline V gene, CDR1 is SQVTM and CDR2 is ANQGSEA. CDR3 loop: CSVTTVPNYGYTF. The CDR3 bases are TGCAGCGTAACGACAGTCCCCAACTATGGCTACACCTTC.

The gene calls are TRBV6-6 and TRBJ1-2; D gene uncertain. The germline V gene has CDR1 MNHNY and CDR2 SVGAGI (reference sequence). The CDR3 sequence is 11 residues long. V gave up 5 bases and J gave up 7 bases, with 8 bases separating them. The CDR3: CASSTRFGYTF. The CDR3 nucleotides are TGTGCCAGCAGTACTCGGTTTGGCTACACCTTC.

The chain is built from TRBV12-3 or TRBV12-4 and TRBJ1-2; no firm D call. The CDR3 covers 12 residues. V shed 4 bases and J shed 5 bases, with 8 bases lying between them. The CDR3 nucleotides are TGTGCCAGCAGTTCCGGGGTTTATGGCTACACCTTC. Translating gives CASSSGVYGYTF.

The sample holds many counts of this clone. The gene calls are TRBV28 and TRBJ2-7; 10 positions match TRBD2. The CDR3 contains 15 residues. With 6 bases clipped from V and 6 bases from J, the junction kept 11 bases outside the gene matches. CDR1 and CDR2 from the germline V gene are MDHEN and SYDVKM. The CDR3 reads CASSPPGLAVIEQYF. The CDR3 DNA is TGTGCCAGCAGCCCCCCCGGACTAGCGGTTATCGAGCAGTACTTC.

The chain couples TRBV7-9 to TRBJ2-3; 10 positions match TRBD2. The CDR3 runs 17 residues. Germline values: CDR1 SEHNR, CDR2 FQNEAQ (reference sequence). Germline trimming cut 2 bases from V and 6 bases from J; bases unmatched to any gene: 11. CDR3 in amino acids: CASSLRTSGLQGDTQYF. CDR3 coding DNA: TGTGCCAGCAGCTTAAGGACTAGCGGACTACAAGGGGATACGCAGTATTTT.

This clone has just one count. The chain recombines TRBV30 with TRBJ1-1; D unresolved. CDR1 GTSNPN and CDR2 SVGIG come from the germline V gene (reference sequence). Between the trimmed V and J ends, which lost 0 bases and 2 bases, there was a span of 19 bases. The CDR3 has 17 residues. In nucleotides, the CDR3 is TGTGCCTGGAGTGTCCCGTTGCCCCACGGGGTTAACACTGAAGCTTTCTTT. Residues: CAWSVPLPHGVNTEAFF.

The rearrangement joins TRBV11-3 to TRBJ1-2; the D is unclear. CDR1 is SGHNT and CDR2 is YENEEA in the germline V gene. CDR3 length equals 13 residues. Trimming stripped 5 bases from V and 7 bases from J, with 14 bases between. The CDR3 bases are TGTGCCAGCAGCGGCGGGGAGGGAAGTGGCTACACCTTC. This translates into CASSGGEGSGYTF.

The chain recombines TRBV9 with TRBJ2-4; D gene ambiguous. Trimming took off 0 bases at V and 5 bases at J, with 6 bases between the two ends. The CDR3 runs to 13 residues. Germline V gene data show CDR1 as SGDLS and CDR2 as YYNGEE. CDR3 protein: CASSVASENIQYF. Here the CDR3 DNA reads TGTGCCAGCAGCGTAGCCTCGGAAAACATTCAGTACTTC.

This clone was recorded only once. The rearrangement joins TRBV2 to TRBJ2-7; 12 nucleotides match TRBD1. The V gene end was trimmed by 6 bases and the J gene end by 4 bases; junction bases not matched to a gene: 7. The CDR3 loop spans 15 amino acids. CDR1 and CDR2 from the germline V gene are SNHLY and FYNNEI. The CDR3 coding sequence is TGTGCCAGCAGCTACGGGACAGGGGGCTTGTACGAGCAGTACTTC. Translated, it gives CASSYGTGGLYEQYF.

The V and J genes are TRBV7-6 and TRBJ1-2, with TRBD1 as a possible D gene (5 bases). Germline-derived CDR1 and CDR2 are SGHVS and FNYEAQ. This CDR3 comprises 15 residues. Trimming stripped 1 base from V and 2 bases from J, with 11 bases between. The DNA of the CDR3 is TGTGCCAGCAGCTTAGATCCGGGGGTCAACTATGGCTACACCTTC. Amino acid sequence: CASSLDPGVNYGYTF.

The V call is TRBV7-2, the J call TRBJ2-5, with 11 bases identical to TRBD2. This CDR3 is 14 amino acids long. Looked up from germline, CDR1 is SGHTA and CDR2 is FQGNSA. The V and J ends lost 4 bases and 4 bases, in that order; junction bases with no gene match: 2. CDR3 in amino acids: CASSSGTSGETQYF. CDR3 DNA: TGTGCCAGCAGCTCCGGGACTAGCGGAGAGACCCAGTACTTC.

The chain uses TRBV19 and TRBJ1-1; the match to TRBD1 covers 10 bases. V lost 5 bases to trimming and J lost 1 base; unmatched junction nucleotides: 13. Germline CDR1 is LNHDA and CDR2 is SQIVND (reference sequence). The CDR3 contains 18 residues. CDR3 sequence (DNA): TGTGCCAGTAGTGCCACCTGGGACAGGGGAAGGGCGAACACTGAAGCTTTCTTT. Protein sequence: CASSATWDRGRANTEAFF.

This chain uses TRBV19 with TRBJ1-2; TRBD1 matches at 12 bases. The germline V gene encodes CDR1 LNHDA and CDR2 SQIVND (reference sequence). The CDR3 sequence is 17 residues long. Trimming cost V 6 bases and J 0 bases; bases outside gene matches: 8. The CDR3 is CASRTSGTGGANYGYTF. CDR3 in DNA: TGTGCCAGTAGGACTTCCGGGACAGGGGGCGCTAACTATGGCTACACCTTC. Filled out from reference TRBV19 and TRBJ1-2, the complete variable domain reads DGGITQSPKYLFRKEGQNVTLSCEQNLNHDAMYWYRQDPGQGLRLIYYSQIVNDFQKGDIAEGYSVSREKKESFPLTVTSAQKNPTAFYLCASRTSGTGGANYGYTFGSGTRLTVV.

This chain connects TRBV6-1 to TRBJ1-1; no definite D call. V was shortened by 2 bases and J by 11 bases, with 9 bases between the two germline ends. Germline V gene sequence: CDR1 MNHNS, CDR2 SASEGT. The CDR3 has 11 residues. In nucleotides, the CDR3 is TGTGCCAGCAGTGAACAGGCTAACGCTTTCTTT. Amino acid sequence: CASSEQANAFF.

This chain connects TRBV6-5 to TRBJ2-7; D perhaps matches TRBD2 (6 bases). Germline CDR1 reads MNHEY; CDR2 reads SVGAGI. There are 13 residues in the CDR3. V was trimmed by 8 bases and J by 4 bases, leaving 15 bases between them. The CDR3 is CASHRRGNYEQYF. In DNA, the CDR3 is TGTGCCAGCCACCGGCGGGGAAATTACGAGCAGTACTTC.

The J gene is TRBJ2-1, the V gene TRBV6-5; TRBD2 aligns across 13 bases. Trimming at V came to 4 bases and at J to 6 bases, leaving 6 bases not matched to a gene. CDR3 size: 16 residues. Germline V gives CDR1 MNHEY, CDR2 SVGAGI. The CDR3 protein is CASSFRLAGGLNEQFF. The CDR3 region has the DNA TGTGCCAGCAGTTTTAGACTAGCGGGAGGCCTCAATGAGCAGTTCTTC.

The gene calls are TRBV15 and TRBJ2-7; the D is unclear. CDR1 and CDR2 (germline): LNHNV, YYDKDF (reference sequence). V shed 1 base and J shed 2 bases, with 12 bases lying between them. The CDR3 is 15 amino acids. CDR3 amino acids: CATSRASWHTYEQYF. The CDR3 DNA is TGTGCCACCAGCAGAGCCTCGTGGCATACCTACGAGCAGTACTTC.